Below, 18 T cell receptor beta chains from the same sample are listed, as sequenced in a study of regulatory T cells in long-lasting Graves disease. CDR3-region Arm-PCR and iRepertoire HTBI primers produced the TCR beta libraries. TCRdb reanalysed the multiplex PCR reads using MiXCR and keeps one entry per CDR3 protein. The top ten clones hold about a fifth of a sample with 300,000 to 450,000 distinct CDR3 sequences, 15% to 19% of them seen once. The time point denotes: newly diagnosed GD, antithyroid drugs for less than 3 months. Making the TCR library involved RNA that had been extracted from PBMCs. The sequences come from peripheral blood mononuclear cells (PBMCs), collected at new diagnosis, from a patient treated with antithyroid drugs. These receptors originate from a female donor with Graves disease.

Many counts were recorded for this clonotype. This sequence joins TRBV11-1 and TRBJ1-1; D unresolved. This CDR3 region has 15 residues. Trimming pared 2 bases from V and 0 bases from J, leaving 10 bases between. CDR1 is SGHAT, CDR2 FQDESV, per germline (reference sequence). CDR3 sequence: CASSLNLNVNTEAFF. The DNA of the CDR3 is TGTGCCAGCAGCTTAAATCTGAACGTGAACACTGAAGCTTTCTTT.

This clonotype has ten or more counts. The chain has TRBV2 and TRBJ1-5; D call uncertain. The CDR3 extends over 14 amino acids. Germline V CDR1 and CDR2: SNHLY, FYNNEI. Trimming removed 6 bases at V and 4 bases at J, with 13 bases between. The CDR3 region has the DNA TGTGCCAGCAGAGGATCTACTCGGAATCAGCCCCAGCATTTT. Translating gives CASRGSTRNQPQHF.

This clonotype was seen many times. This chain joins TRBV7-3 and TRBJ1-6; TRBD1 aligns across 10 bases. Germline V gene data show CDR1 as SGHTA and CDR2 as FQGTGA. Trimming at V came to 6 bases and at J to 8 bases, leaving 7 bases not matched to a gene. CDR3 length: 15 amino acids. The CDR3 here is CASRRDRGGDSPLHF. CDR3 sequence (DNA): TGTGCCAGCAGGAGGGACAGGGGCGGGGATTCACCCCTCCACTTT.

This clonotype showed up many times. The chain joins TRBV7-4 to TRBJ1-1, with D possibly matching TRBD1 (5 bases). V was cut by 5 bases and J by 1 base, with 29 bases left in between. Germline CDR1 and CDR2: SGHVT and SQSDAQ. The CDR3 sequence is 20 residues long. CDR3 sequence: CASSPLRPGTSKDGNTEAFF. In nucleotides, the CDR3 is TGTGCCAGCAGCCCACTCAGACCCGGGACGTCTAAGGATGGGAACACTGAAGCTTTCTTT.

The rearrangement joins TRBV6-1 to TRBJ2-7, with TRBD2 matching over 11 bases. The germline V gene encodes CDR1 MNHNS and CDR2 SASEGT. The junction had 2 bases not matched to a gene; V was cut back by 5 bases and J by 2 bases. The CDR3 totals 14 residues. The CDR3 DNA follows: TGTGCCAGCAGTAAACTAGCGGGGGCCTACGAGCAGTACTTC. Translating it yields CASSKLAGAYEQYF.

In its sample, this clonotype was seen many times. CDR3 nucleotide sequence: TGTGCCACCAGTGACCCCTACGCCCCGCATGAGCAGTTCTTC. The encoded protein is CATSDPYAPHEQFF. The rearrangement joins TRBV24-1 to TRBJ2-1, with no clear D. There are 14 residues in the CDR3. V lost 4 bases and J lost 8, with 14 bases in between. CDR1 and CDR2 from the germline V gene are KGHDR and SFDVKD.

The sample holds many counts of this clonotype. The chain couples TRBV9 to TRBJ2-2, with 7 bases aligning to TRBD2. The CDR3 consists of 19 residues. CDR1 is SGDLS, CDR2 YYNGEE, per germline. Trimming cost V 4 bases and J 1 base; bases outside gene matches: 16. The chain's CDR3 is CASSLTPVASGVNTGELFF. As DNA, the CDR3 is TGTGCCAGCAGCCTCACCCCAGTCGCCAGCGGGGTGAACACCGGGGAGCTGTTTTTT.

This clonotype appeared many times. This CDR3 reads CASSHSGQETQYF. The CDR3 bases are TGTGCCAGCAGCCATAGCGGACAAGAGACCCAGTACTTC. V and J are TRBV7-9 and TRBJ2-5; TRBD2 is a possible D gene (6 bases). Trimming stripped 5 bases from V and 2 bases from J, with 9 bases between. In germline, CDR1 is SEHNR, CDR2 FQNEAQ (reference sequence). This CDR3 is built from 13 residues. Full variable domain (outside the CDR3, taken from reference TRBV7-9 and TRBJ2-5): DTGVSQNPRHKITKRGQNVTFRCDPISEHNRLYWYRQTLGQGPEFLTYFQNEAQLEKSRLLSDRFSAERPKGSFSTLEIQRTEQGDSAMYLCASSHSGQETQYFGPGTRLLVL.

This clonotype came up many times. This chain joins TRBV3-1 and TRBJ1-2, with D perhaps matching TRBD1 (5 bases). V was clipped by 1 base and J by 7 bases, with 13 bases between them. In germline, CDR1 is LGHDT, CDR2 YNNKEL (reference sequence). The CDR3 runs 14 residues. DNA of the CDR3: TGTGCCAGCAGCCAAGTTCTGAAAGGGACTGGCTACACCTTC. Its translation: CASSQVLKGTGYTF. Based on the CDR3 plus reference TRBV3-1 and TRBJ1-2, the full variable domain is DTAVSQTPKYLVTQMGNDKSIKCEQNLGHDTMYWYKQDSKKFLKIMFSYNNKELIINETVPNRFSPKSPDKAHLNLHINSLELGDSAVYFCASSQVLKGTGYTFGSGTRLTVV.

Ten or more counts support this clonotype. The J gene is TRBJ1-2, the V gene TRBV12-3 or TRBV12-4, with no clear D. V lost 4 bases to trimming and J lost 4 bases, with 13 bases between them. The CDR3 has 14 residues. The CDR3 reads CASSSPGWIYGYTF. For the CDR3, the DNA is TGTGCCAGCAGTTCCCCCGGGTGGATCTATGGCTACACCTTC.

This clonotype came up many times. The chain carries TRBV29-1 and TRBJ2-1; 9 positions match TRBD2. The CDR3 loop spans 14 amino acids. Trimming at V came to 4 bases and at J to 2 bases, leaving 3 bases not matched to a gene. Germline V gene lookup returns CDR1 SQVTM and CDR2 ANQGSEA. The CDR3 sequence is CSVAAGGTYNEQFF. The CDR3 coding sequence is TGCAGCGTTGCAGCGGGGGGCACCTACAATGAGCAGTTCTTC.

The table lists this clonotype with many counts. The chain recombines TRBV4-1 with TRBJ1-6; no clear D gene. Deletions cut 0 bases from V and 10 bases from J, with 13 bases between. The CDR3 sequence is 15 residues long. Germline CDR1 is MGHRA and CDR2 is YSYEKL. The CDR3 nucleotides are TGCGCCAGCAGCCAAGACGGGGTAGTAGGGTCACCCCTCCACTTT. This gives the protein CASSQDGVVGSPLHF.

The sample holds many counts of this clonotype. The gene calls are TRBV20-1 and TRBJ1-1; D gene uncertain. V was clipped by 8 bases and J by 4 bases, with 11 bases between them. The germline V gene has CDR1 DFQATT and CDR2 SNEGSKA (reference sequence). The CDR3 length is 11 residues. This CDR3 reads CSWERGTEAFF. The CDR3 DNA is TGCAGTTGGGAGCGTGGCACTGAAGCTTTCTTT.

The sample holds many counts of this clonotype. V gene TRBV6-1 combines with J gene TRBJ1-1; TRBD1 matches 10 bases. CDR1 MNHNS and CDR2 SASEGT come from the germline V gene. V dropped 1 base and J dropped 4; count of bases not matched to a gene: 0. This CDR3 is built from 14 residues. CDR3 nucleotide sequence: TGTGCCAGCAGTGAAGGGACAGGGGGCACTGAAGCTTTCTTT. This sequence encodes CASSEGTGGTEAFF.

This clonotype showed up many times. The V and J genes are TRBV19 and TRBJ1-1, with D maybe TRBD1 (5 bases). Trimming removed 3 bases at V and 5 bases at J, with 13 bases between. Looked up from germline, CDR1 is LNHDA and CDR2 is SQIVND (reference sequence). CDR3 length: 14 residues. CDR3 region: CASSMDTPRTEAFF. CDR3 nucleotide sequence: TGTGCCAGTAGTATGGACACCCCAAGGACTGAAGCTTTCTTT.

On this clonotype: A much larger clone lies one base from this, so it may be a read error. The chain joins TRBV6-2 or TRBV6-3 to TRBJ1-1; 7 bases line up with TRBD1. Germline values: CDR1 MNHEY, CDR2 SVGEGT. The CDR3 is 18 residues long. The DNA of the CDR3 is TGTTCCAGCAGTGAACGGGGATATGTGACAGGGACGGCCACTGAAGCTTTCTTT. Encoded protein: CSSSERGYVTGTATEAFF.

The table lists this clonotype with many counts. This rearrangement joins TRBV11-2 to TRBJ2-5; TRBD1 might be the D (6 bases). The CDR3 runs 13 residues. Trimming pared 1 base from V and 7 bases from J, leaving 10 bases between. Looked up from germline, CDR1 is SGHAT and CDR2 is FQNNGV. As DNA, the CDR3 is TGTGCCAGCAGCTTAGGCAGGGGCGCGACCCAGTACTTC. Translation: CASSLGRGATQYF.

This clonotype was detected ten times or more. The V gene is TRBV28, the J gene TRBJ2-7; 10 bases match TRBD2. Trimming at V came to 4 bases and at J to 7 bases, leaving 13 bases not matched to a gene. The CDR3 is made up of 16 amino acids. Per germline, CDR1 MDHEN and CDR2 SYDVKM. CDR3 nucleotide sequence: TGTGCCAGCAGTTCCTGGACTAGCGGAGTAGTGGGGGAGCAGTACTTC. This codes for CASSSWTSGVVGEQYF.